Following are 27 T cell receptor beta chains from one sample sequenced in a study of blood T cell repertoires in COVID-19. Sequencing used immunoSEQ multiplex PCR; TCRdb keeps in-frame clones, though not all of them. The sample holds around 280,000 clones, just under 90% seen once. Sequences were obtained from peripheral blood. Source of these receptors: a woman in her 30s with COVID-19, enrolled during active disease.

The gene calls are TRBV10-3 and TRBJ1-2, with TRBD1 matching 8 bases. Per germline, CDR1 ENHRY and CDR2 SYGVKD. The CDR3 totals 15 residues. V lost 3 bases and J lost 8; bases outside the gene matches: 11. Written as DNA, the CDR3 is TGTGCCATCAGTGAATTGACAGGGGACATGTACGGCTACACCTTC. It translates to CAISELTGDMYGYTF.

This clone was detected only a few times. The chain combines TRBV7-9 with TRBJ2-7, with 8 bases lining up with TRBD2. Trimming cost V 3 bases and J 5 bases; bases outside gene matches: 12. In germline, CDR1 is SEHNR, CDR2 FQNEAQ (reference sequence). The length of the CDR3 is 16 residues. The CDR3 protein is CASSLIAIAAGDEQYF. DNA for the CDR3: TGTGCCAGCAGCTTGATCGCGATAGCAGCGGGGGACGAGCAGTACTTC.

The chain employs TRBV27 and TRBJ2-7; maybe TRBD1 (6 bases). V was pared by 0 bases and J by 0 bases, with 6 bases between. The CDR3 runs 14 residues. The germline gives CDR1 MNHEY, CDR2 SMNVEV (reference sequence). This chain's CDR3 is CASSLSRGSYEQYF. In nucleotides, the CDR3 is TGTGCCAGCAGTTTATCCAGGGGCTCCTACGAGCAGTACTTC.

This chain uses TRBV3-1 (or the pseudogene TRBV3-2) with TRBJ1-4; possibly TRBD1 for D (5 bases). The germline gives CDR1 LGHDT, CDR2 YNNKEL (reference sequence). Trimming left V 4 bases short and J 0 bases short, with 15 bases between. This CDR3 is 17 amino acids long. CDR3 sequence reads: CASSPTGEVTTNEKLFF. CDR3 DNA: TGTGCCAGCAGCCCCACAGGAGAAGTTACAACTAATGAAAAACTGTTTTTT.

Here the CDR3 DNA reads TGTGCCTGGAGTGTAGGGGGAAACACTGAAGCTTTCTTT. Encoded protein: CAWSVGGNTEAFF. V usage is TRBV30 and J usage is TRBJ1-1, with a possible D match to TRBD1 (6 bases). Trimming removed 0 bases from V and 2 bases from J, with 7 bases in between. The CDR3 is 13 residues long. CDR1 and CDR2 from the germline V gene are GTSNPN and SVGIG (reference sequence). Filled out from reference TRBV30 and TRBJ1-1, the complete variable domain reads SQTIHQWPATLVQPVGSPLSLECTVEGTSNPNLYWYRQAAGRGLQLLFYSVGIGQISSEVPQNLSASRPQDRQFILSSKKLLLSDSGFYLCAWSVGGNTEAFFGQGTRLTVV.

This clone was picked up one time. The chain links TRBV2 to TRBJ1-2, with 9 bases identical to TRBD1. Germline loops: CDR1 SNHLY, CDR2 FYNNEI. This CDR3 is built from 14 residues. With 7 bases clipped from V and 6 bases from J, the junction kept 9 bases outside the gene matches. The CDR3, as DNA: TGTGCCAGCAACTTGGGACAGGGATGGGATGGCTACACCTTC. Translation gives CASNLGQGWDGYTF.

The V call is TRBV2, the J call TRBJ2-2, with 7 positions matching TRBD2. Germline lookup yields CDR1 SNHLY and CDR2 FYNNEI. The CDR3 runs 16 residues. Germline trimming cut 2 bases from V and 2 bases from J; bases unmatched to any gene: 5. CDR3 DNA sequence: TGTGCCAGCAGTGAAAGGGTAGCGGGCAACACCGGGGAGCTGTTTTTT. Its translation is CASSERVAGNTGELFF.

The genes are TRBV13 and TRBJ1-1; weak D call: TRBD1 (5 bases). Trimming left V 6 bases short and J 5 bases short, with 13 bases between. The CDR3 loop spans 13 amino acids. Germline CDR1 PRHDT, CDR2 FYEKMQ (reference sequence). The DNA for the CDR3 is TGTGCCAGCAGTTTGGCCCGACAGACTGAAGCTTTCTTT. The encoded protein is CASSLARQTEAFF. The variable domain in full, with the rest retrieved from reference TRBV13 and TRBJ1-1, is AAGVIQSPRHLIKEKRETATLKCYPIPRHDTVYWYQQGPGQDPQFLISFYEKMQSDKGSIPDRFSAQQFSDYHSELNMSSLELGDSALYFCASSLARQTEAFFGQGTRLTVV.

J is TRBJ1-1 and V is TRBV5-1; D perhaps matches TRBD1 (6 bases). This CDR3 has 19 amino acids. CDR1 is SGHRS and CDR2 is YFSETQ in the germline V gene. The V and J ends lost 2 bases and 0 bases respectively, with 23 bases between them. Written as DNA, the CDR3 is TGCGCCAGCAGCTTATCCCTTGGACCTCAGGGGTTCATGAACACTGAAGCTTTCTTT. It encodes CASSLSLGPQGFMNTEAFF. Drawing the rest from reference TRBV5-1 and TRBJ1-1, the complete variable domain is KAGVTQTPRYLIKTRGQQVTLSCSPISGHRSVSWYQQTPGQGLQFLFEYFSETQRNKGNFPGRFSGRQFSNSRSEMNVSTLELGDSALYLCASSLSLGPQGFMNTEAFFGQGTRLTVV.

This clone appeared a single time. The chain combines TRBV25-1 with TRBJ2-5; TRBD1 aligns across 11 bases. CDR1 is MGHDK, CDR2 SYGVNS, per germline. V was clipped by 2 bases and J by 2 bases; unmatched bases: 4. This CDR3 comprises 16 residues. Here the CDR3 reads CASSEAGTGGQETQYF. The CDR3 DNA sequence: TGTGCCAGCAGTGAAGCCGGGACAGGGGGACAAGAGACCCAGTACTTC. The full variable domain, with the rest looked up from reference TRBV25-1 and TRBJ2-5, is EADIYQTPRYLVIGTGKKITLECSQTMGHDKMYWYQQDPGMELHLIHYSYGVNSTEKGDLSSESTVSRIRTEHFPLTLESARPSHTSQYLCASSEAGTGGQETQYFGPGTRLLVL.

This chain links TRBV6-9 with TRBJ1-5; D not certain. Trimming stripped 2 bases from V and 1 base from J, with 6 bases between. CDR1 and CDR2 from the germline V gene are MNHGY and SVAAGI. This CDR3 region has 14 residues. The CDR3 sequence is CASSYPRSNQPQHF. CDR3 sequence (DNA): TGTGCCAGCAGTTATCCTAGAAGCAATCAGCCCCAGCATTTT.

The V gene is TRBV6-1, the J gene TRBJ1-1, with 10 bases matching TRBD1. J was trimmed by 0 bases and V by 4 bases; bases with no gene match: 14. The germline CDR1 and CDR2 sequences are MNHNS and SASEGT. The CDR3 loop spans 19 amino acids. This chain's CDR3 is CASSVRDRGPSIMNTEAFF. CDR3 DNA: TGTGCCAGCAGTGTGAGGGACAGGGGACCCTCGATTATGAACACTGAAGCTTTCTTT.

Turning to this clone: Other DNA sequences in this sample translate to the same CDR3. The chain uses TRBV6-5 and TRBJ1-2, with D uncertain. The V gene lost 5 bases and the J gene lost 2 bases, with 15 bases spanning the gap. Germline-derived CDR1 and CDR2 are MNHEY and SVGAGI. The CDR3 spans 15 residues. CDR3 protein: CASSSYSSVNYGYTF. CDR3 DNA sequence: TGTGCCAGCAGTAGCTACTCGAGCGTGAACTATGGCTACACCTTC.

V and J are TRBV27 and TRBJ1-2; TRBD1 aligns across 7 bases. Germline V CDR1 and CDR2: MNHEY, SMNVEV (reference sequence). CDR3 size: 14 residues. J was trimmed by 4 bases and V by 2 bases; bases with no gene match: 4. CDR3 residues: CASSLGQEGYGYTF. The DNA of the CDR3 is TGTGCCAGCAGTTTAGGACAGGAAGGCTATGGCTACACCTTC.

This clone was seen a handful of times. The chain uses TRBV19 and TRBJ1-6; D remains unclear. Germline V CDR1 and CDR2: LNHDA, SQIVND (reference sequence). The CDR3 runs to 13 residues. The ends were cut back, 10 bases at V and 5 bases at J, with 12 bases in the middle. The CDR3 DNA is TGTGCCACCAGTCCCTTTAATAATTCACCCCTCCACTTT. Translation: CATSPFNNSPLHF. Full variable domain (outside the CDR3, taken from reference TRBV19 and TRBJ1-6): DGGITQSPKYLFRKEGQNVTLSCEQNLNHDAMYWYRQDPGQGLRLIYYSQIVNDFQKGDIAEGYSVSREKKESFPLTVTSAQKNPTAFYLCATSPFNNSPLHFGNGTRLTVT.

This clone was counted a single time. The gene calls are TRBV13 and TRBJ2-2; D may be TRBD1 (7 bases). Per germline, CDR1 PRHDT and CDR2 FYEKMQ (reference sequence). This CDR3 has 15 residues. V was shortened by 3 bases and J by 7 bases, with 15 bases between the two germline ends. The CDR3 loop reads CASSFSGGPIGELFF. The CDR3 DNA sequence: TGTGCCAGCAGCTTCTCAGGGGGGCCGATCGGGGAGCTGTTTTTT.

The chain has TRBV12-3 or TRBV12-4 and TRBJ2-7; 8 bases line up with TRBD1. With V trimmed by 4 bases and J by 4 bases, 3 bases remained unmatched. This CDR3 contains 13 residues. DNA for the CDR3: TGTGCCAGCAGTTCGGGACAGGAGTACGAGCAGTACTTC. Residues: CASSSGQEYEQYF.

This chain joins TRBV13 and TRBJ1-2, with D unresolved. The V end was cut by 5 bases, the J end by 3 bases, with 22 bases between. The V gene's germline CDR1 is PRHDT and CDR2 FYEKMQ (reference sequence). There are 17 residues in the CDR3. In nucleotides, the CDR3 is TGTGCCAGCAGCACGACCCTCCGGGGAGGGCGCCACTATGGCTACACCTTC. Translated: CASSTTLRGGRHYGYTF.

The chain uses TRBV11-2 and TRBJ2-5; tentatively, D is TRBD1 (6 bases). The CDR3 covers 15 residues. V was clipped by 1 base and J by 3 bases, with 12 bases between them. CDR1 and CDR2 from the germline V gene are SGHAT and FQNNGV. The CDR3 nucleotides read TGTGCCAGCAGCTTAGGTACAGGGTGGAAAGAGACCCAGTACTTC. Amino acid sequence: CASSLGTGWKETQYF.

This chain links TRBV27 with TRBJ2-1; D is uncertain. CDR3 length: 16 amino acids. V dropped 5 bases and J dropped 2 bases, with 16 bases sitting between them. Germline CDR1 is MNHEY and CDR2 is SMNVEV (reference sequence). The CDR3, as DNA: TGTGCCAGCAGTCCGCTCCCCGGCCGGGCCTACAATGAGCAGTTCTTC. It encodes CASSPLPGRAYNEQFF.

The CDR3 spells CASFPGGTPSTDTQYF. The CDR3 bases are TGTGCCAGCTTTCCGGGGGGGACCCCTAGCACAGATACGCAGTATTTT. V usage is TRBV28 and J usage is TRBJ2-3, with 8 bases aligning to TRBD2. Trimming took 8 bases from V and 0 from J; bases not matched to a gene: 10. The CDR3 sequence is 16 residues long. Germline assignment: CDR1 MDHEN and CDR2 SYDVKM.

The V call is TRBV5-1, the J call TRBJ1-6; 9 bases align to TRBD1. This CDR3 is 14 amino acids long. Looked up from germline, CDR1 is SGHRS and CDR2 is YFSETQ. V lost 0 bases to trimming and J lost 15 bases; unmatched junction nucleotides: 7. CDR3 sequence reads: CASSLATGGANLHF. The CDR3 DNA reads TGCGCCAGCAGCTTGGCGACAGGGGGGGCTAACCTCCACTTT.

The V call is TRBV27, the J call TRBJ2-2; D possibly corresponds to TRBD1 (5 bases). V lost 3 bases to trimming and J lost 5 bases, with 22 bases between them. The CDR3 consists of 18 residues. Germline values: CDR1 MNHEY, CDR2 SMNVEV (reference sequence). The CDR3 sequence: CASSFLLQGMWQTGELFF. In DNA, the CDR3 is TGTGCCAGCAGTTTCCTCCTGCAGGGAATGTGGCAAACCGGGGAGCTGTTTTTT.

The gene calls are TRBV7-9 and TRBJ1-2; 10 bases are shared with TRBD1. Germline V CDR1 and CDR2: SEHNR, FQNEAQ (reference sequence). The CDR3 is 16 residues long. V gave up 9 bases and J gave up 7 bases; unmatched junction bases: 17. Written as DNA, the CDR3 is TGTGCCAGTCGAAGGTTCCGGGACAGGGGAAGTTCTGGCTACACCTTC. Its protein product is CASRRFRDRGSSGYTF.

This chain connects TRBV19 to TRBJ1-1; D uncertain. CDR1 and CDR2 from the germline V gene are LNHDA and SQIVND (reference sequence). The CDR3 has 13 amino acids. Between the trimmed V and J ends, which lost 8 bases and 5 bases, there was a span of 15 bases. The CDR3 bases are TGTGCCAGTGCTGACCGGGGAGGTACTGAAGCTTTCTTT. Translating it yields CASADRGGTEAFF.

The chain combines TRBV7-9 with TRBJ1-5; the D gene is possibly TRBD1 (5 bases). Trimming removed 4 bases from V and 7 bases from J, with 17 bases in between. Germline loops: CDR1 SEHNR, CDR2 FQNEAQ (reference sequence). CDR3 length equals 15 residues. The CDR3 DNA reads as TGTGCCAGCAGCTCGAGTTCAGGGCCCAAACAGCCCCAGCATTTT. Encoded protein: CASSSSSGPKQPQHF.

This rearrangement joins TRBV7-9 to TRBJ1-5; no definite D call. CDR3 length equals 12 residues. V was clipped by 6 bases and J by 5 bases, with 8 bases between them. Germline lookup yields CDR1 SEHNR and CDR2 FQNEAQ (reference sequence). The CDR3 DNA is TGTGCCAGCAGTGTCCCGGATCAGCCCCAGCATTTT. This sequence encodes CASSVPDQPQHF.